Ten or more counts support the clone carrying this T cell receptor (beta chain). Its target is not known. The data originate from a study of T cells after yellow fever vaccination. On the study more broadly: Low-cell-number fractions underwent preparation using SMART-Seq v4 Ultra Low Input.

By 5'RACE template switching, TCR cDNA was produced, with a universal primer site and UMIs added in the process. TCRdb reprocessed the 5' RACE reads with MiXCR, giving one entry per CDR3 protein. The data show 85,000 to 100,000 distinct CDR3 sequences, around 5.8% seen once. From germline, CDR1 is SGHRS and CDR2 YFSETQ. Trimming removed 3 bases from V and 8 bases from J; junction bases left unmatched: 9. This CDR3 has 14 residues. Study-wide points: There was a small share of clonotypes that showed up in both the CD4 and CD8 compartments. The booster saw the reappearance of most primary-vaccination clones (roughly 95% CD4, 88% CD8).

This chain joins TRBV5-1 and TRBJ1-1; TRBD1 matches 8 bases. The receptor was derived from a man younger than 30 who received the YFV17D yellow fever vaccine. The sample consisted of CD8+ T cells sorted from PBMCs, taken 10 days after the yellow fever booster vaccination. As DNA, the CDR3 is TGCGCCAGCAGCTCCGGACAGGGACTTTCCGAAGCTTTCTTT. It specifies CASSSGQGLSEAFF.